The present TCR beta chain was sequenced within a study of T-cell reconstitution after alpha-beta-depleted transplantation in children. Deletions cut 0 bases from V and 4 bases from J, with 15 bases between. In germline, CDR1 is DFQATT, CDR2 SNEGSKA (reference sequence). This CDR3 contains 15 residues. In its sample, this clonotype was seen many times. TCRbeta library construction was performed incorporating unique molecular identifiers. TCRdb ran MiXCR on the PCR reads and lists one entry per CDR3 protein. The data contain approximately 200,000 distinct CDR3 sequences, roughly 15% of them seen just once; the ten biggest clones take up over 10%.

The chain couples TRBV20-1 to TRBJ1-1; TRBD1 is a possible D gene (6 bases). The clonotype was recovered from a human donor who donated a stem cell graft to a child with acute lymphoblastic leukemia. The sequencing used PBMCs from the stem cell graft donor, collected from the stem cell graft. The CDR3 reads CSARDPGQGGTEAFF. The CDR3 DNA reads TGCAGTGCTAGAGATCCGGGCCAAGGGGGCACTGAAGCTTTCTTT.